This TCR beta chain was profiled in a study of blood T cell repertoires in COVID-19. TCRdb's table, derived via immunoSEQ multiplex PCR, lists solely in-frame clones and lacks some. The table includes about 270,000 clones, around 85% detected once. The CDR3 length is 15 residues. Germline V gene sequence: CDR1 KGHSH, CDR2 LQKENI. V lost 3 bases and J 7 bases, leaving 18 bases between the germline ends. The sequence was collected from a woman in her 50s with active or convalescent COVID-19. The sequenced sample consisted of peripheral blood. J is TRBJ1-2 and V is TRBV18, with D uncertain. The CDR3 coding sequence is TGTGCCAGCTCACCGGTTTACGACACGTCTGGTGGCTACACCTTC. Amino acids: CASSPVYDTSGGYTF. Full variable domain (remainder filled in from reference TRBV18 and TRBJ1-2): NAGVMQNPRHLVRRRGQEARLRCSPMKGHSHVYWYRQLPEEGLKFMVYLQKENIIDESGMPKERFSAEFPKEGPSILRIQQVVRGDSAAYFCASSPVYDTSGGYTFGSGTRLTVV.